This T cell receptor beta chain is drawn from a study of T cells in Graves' hyperthyroidism and ophthalmopathy. Whole-study findings and limits: Expanded thyroid clonotypes (above 0.001) were mostly also found in blood. Ophthalmopathy was model-predicted a median around seven months pre-onset.

Amplification yielded TCR beta CDR3 regions, with RNA transcripts as the source. Using the HTBI primer set, a first-round RT-PCR was run on the TCR CDR3. Using its own MiXCR run on the multiplex PCR reads, TCRdb lists one record per CDR3 protein. The sample lists 250,000 to 350,000 distinct CDR3 sequences; approximately 16% were seen once. V was clipped by 5 bases and J by 5 bases; unmatched bases: 12. Germline V lookup: CDR1 DFQATT, CDR2 SNEGSKA (reference sequence). The CDR3 loop spans 15 amino acids. In this sample, this clonotype turned up many times. The antigen is unknown. This TCR was sampled from a man aged 25 to 40 with Graves' hyperthyroidism. What was sequenced was blood. The J gene is TRBJ2-1, the V gene TRBV20-1, with TRBD2 matching 7 bases. CDR3 in amino acids: CSALEWASGHNEQFF. The CDR3 DNA reads as TGCAGTGCTTTAGAGTGGGCTAGCGGCCACAATGAGCAGTTCTTC.